The next 3 T cell receptor beta chains were all read from a single sample in a study of T cell responses to AZD1222 COVID-19 vaccine. Produced via immunoSEQ multiplex PCR; TCRdb's table is partial and in-frame only. The sample records 150,000 to 200,000 clones, roughly 90% being singletons. The sample in question was peripheral blood, obtained on day 0 of AZD1222 vaccination. Receptor source: an adult in good health.

This clone has a single count. The chain joins TRBV4-1 to TRBJ2-3; D gene uncertain. Germline lookup yields CDR1 MGHRA and CDR2 YSYEKL. The CDR3 extends over 14 amino acids. V lost 10 bases, J lost 1 base, and 15 bases lay in between. This CDR3 reads CAISPLSGTDTQYF. CDR3 sequence (DNA): TGCGCCATCTCCCCCCTCAGCGGCACAGATACGCAGTATTTT.

The rearrangement joins TRBV27 to TRBJ2-7; TRBD2 might be the D (6 bases). This CDR3 spans 14 amino acids. V gave up 5 bases and J gave up 8 bases, with 19 bases separating them. Germline values: CDR1 MNHEY, CDR2 SMNVEV (reference sequence). DNA for the CDR3: TGTGCCAGCAGTGGCGTCGCGGGGTTGGGGAAGCAGTACTTC. Encoded protein: CASSGVAGLGKQYF.

The chain is built from TRBV5-8 and TRBJ2-3, with 7 nucleotides matching TRBD2. CDR3 length: 18 amino acids. Germline trimming cut 4 bases from V and 8 bases from J; bases unmatched to any gene: 22. From germline, CDR1 is SGHTS and CDR2 YDEGEE. CDR3 amino acids: CASSPSREAAGEMGTQYF. The CDR3 bases are TGTGCCAGCAGCCCGTCCCGGGAGGCAGCCGGTGAAATGGGTACGCAGTATTTT.